Shown below are 22 T cell receptor beta chains from a single sample sequenced in a study of blood T cell repertoires in COVID-19. Some clones are missing from TCRdb's copy, which holds only in-frame ones; the method was immunoSEQ multiplex PCR. The sample includes about 140,000 clones, 81% of them seen just once. Sequenced sample: peripheral blood. The receptors shown here come from an older woman with active or convalescent COVID-19.

This clone was counted once. The J gene is TRBJ1-2, the V gene TRBV6-5; D is ambiguous. The germline CDR1 and CDR2 sequences are MNHEY and SVGAGI. V was pared by 2 bases and J by 6 bases, with 13 bases between. This CDR3 comprises 14 residues. DNA for the CDR3: TGTGCCAGCAGTTACGGGCACCCCGGCAATGGCTACACCTTC. This codes for CASSYGHPGNGYTF.

The gene calls are TRBV5-4 and TRBJ1-2; D unresolved. CDR1 and CDR2 from the germline V gene are SGHNT and YYREEE (reference sequence). V gave up 9 bases and J gave up 0 bases, with 21 bases separating them. This CDR3 has 16 amino acids. The CDR3 is CAIQLPRAEANYGYTF. Here the CDR3 DNA reads TGTGCCATCCAGCTCCCGAGGGCGGAAGCTAACTATGGCTACACCTTC.

V gene TRBV6-5 combines with J gene TRBJ1-4; D is uncertain. The length of the CDR3 is 15 residues. The germline gives CDR1 MNHEY, CDR2 SVGAGI. Trimming removed 0 bases at V and 8 bases at J, with 13 bases between. CDR3 amino acids: CASSYSGGLREKLFF. The CDR3 coding sequence is TGTGCCAGCAGTTACTCAGGAGGGCTCCGGGAAAAACTGTTTTTT.

The genes are TRBV19 and TRBJ2-1, with 13 bases lining up with TRBD2. Per the germline V gene, CDR1 is LNHDA and CDR2 is SQIVND (reference sequence). V shed 4 bases, J shed 2 bases, and the junction held 2 bases outside the gene matches. CDR3 size: 16 residues. The CDR3 region has the DNA TGTGCCAGTAGTAGGGGGACTAGCGGGGCCTACAATGAGCAGTTCTTC. Translation gives CASSRGTSGAYNEQFF.

In DNA, the CDR3 is TGTGCCAGCAAAGAGATAAAGGGGCCCTATGGCTACACCTTC. Residues: CASKEIKGPYGYTF. V is TRBV6-1 and J is TRBJ1-2; D perhaps matches TRBD1 (5 bases). The germline CDR1 and CDR2 sequences are MNHNS and SASEGT. The CDR3 loop spans 14 amino acids. V lost 7 bases to trimming and J lost 4 bases, with 16 bases between them.

The J gene is TRBJ2-7, the V gene TRBV5-6; weak D call: TRBD2 (5 bases). This CDR3 contains 13 residues. Trimming removed 5 bases from V and 3 bases from J, with 12 bases in between. Germline CDR1 SGHDT, CDR2 YYEEEE. CDR3 protein: CASRRTSFYEQYF. CDR3 bases: TGTGCCAGCAGACGTACTAGTTTCTACGAGCAGTACTTC.

The J gene is TRBJ1-6, the V gene TRBV4-1; unclear D gene. V lost 4 bases and J 3 bases, leaving 16 bases between the germline ends. CDR1 MGHRA and CDR2 YSYEKL come from the germline V gene. The CDR3 is made up of 17 amino acids. The CDR3 sequence is CASSPPVHRSYNSPLHF. CDR3 DNA sequence: TGCGCCAGCAGCCCTCCGGTTCACCGAAGCTATAATTCACCCCTCCACTTT.

J is TRBJ1-5 and V is TRBV27; no definite D call. Germline V CDR1 and CDR2: MNHEY, SMNVEV (reference sequence). The CDR3 has 14 residues. V was trimmed by 4 bases and J by 0 bases, leaving 7 bases between them. This CDR3 reads CASSYRYSNQPQHF. Here the CDR3 DNA reads TGTGCCAGCAGTTATCGGTATAGCAATCAGCCCCAGCATTTT.

In its sample, this clone was seen once. V is TRBV7-3 and J is TRBJ1-1, with D unresolved. The CDR3 runs to 13 residues. Trimming cost V 2 bases and J 1 base, with 5 bases left between them. The germline CDR1 and CDR2 sequences are SGHTA and FQGTGA. CDR3 protein: CASSLRGNTEAFF. DNA of the CDR3: TGTGCCAGCAGCTTACGGGGGAACACTGAAGCTTTCTTT.

The J gene is TRBJ1-2, the V gene TRBV5-4, with D maybe TRBD1 (6 bases). Germline V gene sequence: CDR1 SGHNT, CDR2 YYREEE (reference sequence). CDR3 length equals 15 residues. The germline V and J ends were trimmed by 4 bases and 4 bases, with 17 bases remaining between them. DNA of the CDR3: TGTGCCAGCAGCCCACGGGGGGCCCCTGGCTATGGCTACACCTTC. Its translation is CASSPRGAPGYGYTF.

The chain is built from TRBV28 and TRBJ2-5; the match to TRBD2 covers 8 bases. Trimming removed 8 bases from V and 3 bases from J; junction bases left unmatched: 2. The CDR3 length is 12 residues. Per the germline V gene, CDR1 is MDHEN and CDR2 is SYDVKM. Here the CDR3 reads CASGSGKETQYF. The CDR3 coding sequence is TGTGCCAGCGGTAGCGGGAAAGAGACCCAGTACTTC.

For the CDR3, the DNA is TGCGCCAGCAGTCGAAGGACAAGCAACTCGTACAATGAGCAGTTCTTC. Protein product: CASSRRTSNSYNEQFF. The chain is built from TRBV23-1 and TRBJ2-1, with D perhaps TRBD1 (5 bases). TRBV23-1 is given ORF status, its function remaining uncertain. Deletions cut 4 bases from V and 4 bases from J, with 17 bases between. The CDR3 is made up of 16 amino acids.

The chain links TRBV13 to TRBJ1-2; TRBD1 agrees at 7 bases. The V gene end was trimmed by 1 base and the J gene end by 0 bases; junction bases not matched to a gene: 17. There are 20 residues in the CDR3. CDR1 and CDR2 (germline): PRHDT, FYEKMQ (reference sequence). CDR3 DNA: TGTGCCAGCAGCTTAGAACAGGGGCGGGTCGACAAGGGGCCTAACTATGGCTACACCTTC. This translates into CASSLEQGRVDKGPNYGYTF. Together with reference TRBV13 and TRBJ1-2, the CDR3 gives the full variable domain: AAGVIQSPRHLIKEKRETATLKCYPIPRHDTVYWYQQGPGQDPQFLISFYEKMQSDKGSIPDRFSAQQFSDYHSELNMSSLELGDSALYFCASSLEQGRVDKGPNYGYTFGSGTRLTVV.

The rearrangement links TRBV7-3 to TRBJ2-7; 11 bases agree with TRBD2. The CDR3 covers 14 residues. From germline, CDR1 is SGHTA and CDR2 FQGTGA. With V trimmed by 5 bases and J by 6 bases, 6 bases remained unmatched. The CDR3 spells CASSPLAGVSEQYF. The CDR3, as DNA: TGTGCCAGCAGCCCACTAGCGGGAGTATCCGAGCAGTACTTC.

The rearrangement uses TRBV3-1 (or the pseudogene TRBV3-2) and TRBJ1-3; D gene ambiguous. Germline V lookup: CDR1 LGHDT, CDR2 YNNKEL (reference sequence). Trimming took off 0 bases at V and 0 bases at J, with 18 bases between the two ends. The CDR3 is 19 residues long. The CDR3 bases are TGTGCCAGCAGCCAAGATGTAACATACGCCAAATACTCTGGAAACACCATATATTTT. Translated: CASSQDVTYAKYSGNTIYF.

CDR3 DNA: TGCGCCAGCAGTCAAAGATCAGGGAAGACCCAGTACTTC. Translation: CASSQRSGKTQYF. V and J are TRBV23-1 and TRBJ2-5, with a tentative D call TRBD1 (5 bases). TRBV23-1 is an open reading frame, and its role is uncertain. This CDR3 has 13 amino acids. V was trimmed by 2 bases and J by 6 bases, leaving 10 bases between them.

This clone was detected only a few times. V is TRBV30 and J is TRBJ1-3; a weak D match, TRBD1 (5 bases). The V end was cut by 0 bases, the J end by 4 bases, with 10 bases between. The V gene's germline CDR1 is GTSNPN and CDR2 SVGIG (reference sequence). The CDR3 contains 14 residues. For the CDR3, the DNA is TGTGCCTGGAGTGTCGACAGCTTCGGAAACACCATATATTTT. It encodes CAWSVDSFGNTIYF. The full variable domain, its missing parts supplied by reference TRBV30 and TRBJ1-3, is SQTIHQWPATLVQPVGSPLSLECTVEGTSNPNLYWYRQAAGRGLQLLFYSVGIGQISSEVPQNLSASRPQDRQFILSSKKLLLSDSGFYLCAWSVDSFGNTIYFGEGSWLTVV.

The genes are TRBV30 and TRBJ1-4; D remains ambiguous. This CDR3 region has 13 residues. V was cut by 1 base and J by 7 bases, with 10 bases left in between. Germline CDR1 reads GTSNPN; CDR2 reads SVGIG (reference sequence). For the CDR3, the DNA is TGTGCCTGGAGTGCTCCGGGTACTGAAAAACTGTTTTTT. It is translated as CAWSAPGTEKLFF.

The rearrangement uses TRBV19 and TRBJ2-5, with TRBD1 matching over 8 bases. The ends lost 3 bases at V and 5 bases at J; junction bases unmatched: 5. CDR3 size: 14 residues. Germline CDR1 is LNHDA and CDR2 is SQIVND (reference sequence). The CDR3 DNA reads TGTGCCAGTAGTATGAGATCAGGGGGCGAGACCCAGTACTTC. Its translation: CASSMRSGGETQYF.

The J gene is TRBJ2-3, the V gene TRBV4-3; a possible D gene is TRBD1 (5 bases). CDR3 length: 15 amino acids. V was clipped by 0 bases and J by 0 bases, with 7 bases between them. Germline-derived CDR1 and CDR2 are LGHNA and YSLEER. The CDR3 coding sequence is TGCGCCAGCAGCCAAGACAGGGCCAGCACAGATACGCAGTATTTT. Protein: CASSQDRASTDTQYF.

V usage is TRBV11-2 and J usage is TRBJ2-3; D is unresolved. This CDR3 has 17 residues. CDR1 and CDR2 from the germline V gene are SGHAT and FQNNGV. V lost 2 bases and J lost 2, with 17 bases in between. CDR3 region: CASSLRSNLLNTDTQYF. CDR3 DNA sequence: TGTGCCAGCAGCTTAAGGAGCAACCTACTAAACACAGATACGCAGTATTTT.

This chain uses TRBV28 with TRBJ1-6; D is perhaps TRBD1 (5 bases). Trimming cost V 6 bases and J 0 bases, with 21 bases left between them. The CDR3 totals 19 residues. Per the germline V gene, CDR1 is MDHEN and CDR2 is SYDVKM. CDR3 bases: TGTGCCAGCAGACCACGGGGGGGGAGGGAAGGCTCCTATAATTCACCCCTCCACTTT. It codes for CASRPRGGREGSYNSPLHF.